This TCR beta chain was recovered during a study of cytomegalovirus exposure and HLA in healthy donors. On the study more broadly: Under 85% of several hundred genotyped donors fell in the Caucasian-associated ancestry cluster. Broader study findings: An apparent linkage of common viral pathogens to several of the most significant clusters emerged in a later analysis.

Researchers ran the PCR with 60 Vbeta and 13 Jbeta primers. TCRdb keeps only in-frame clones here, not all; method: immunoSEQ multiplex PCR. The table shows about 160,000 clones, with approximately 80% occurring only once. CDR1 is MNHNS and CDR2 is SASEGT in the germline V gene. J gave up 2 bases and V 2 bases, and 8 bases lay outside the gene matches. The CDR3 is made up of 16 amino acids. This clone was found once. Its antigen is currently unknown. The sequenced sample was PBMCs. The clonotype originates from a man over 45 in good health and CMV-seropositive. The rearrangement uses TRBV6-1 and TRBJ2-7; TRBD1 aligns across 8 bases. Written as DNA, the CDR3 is TGTGCCAGCAGTGAACGGACAGGGTTCCATGCCTACGAGCAGTACTTC. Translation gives CASSERTGFHAYEQYF.